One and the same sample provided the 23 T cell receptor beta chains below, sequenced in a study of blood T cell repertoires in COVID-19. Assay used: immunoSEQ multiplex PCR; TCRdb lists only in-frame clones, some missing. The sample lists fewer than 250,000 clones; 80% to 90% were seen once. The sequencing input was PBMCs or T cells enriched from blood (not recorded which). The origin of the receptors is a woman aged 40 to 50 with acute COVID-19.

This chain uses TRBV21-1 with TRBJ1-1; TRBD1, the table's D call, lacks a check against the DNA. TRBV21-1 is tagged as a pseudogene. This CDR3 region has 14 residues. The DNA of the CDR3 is TGTGCCACCCCGAGGGGGATCGAGAACACTGAAGCTTTCTTT. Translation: CATPRGIENTEAFF.

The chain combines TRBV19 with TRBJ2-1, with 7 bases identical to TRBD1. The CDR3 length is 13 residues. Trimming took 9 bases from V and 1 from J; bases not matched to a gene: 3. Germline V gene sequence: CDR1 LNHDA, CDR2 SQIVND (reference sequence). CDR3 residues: CASNRGSYNEQFF. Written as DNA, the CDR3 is TGTGCCAGCAACAGGGGATCCTACAATGAGCAGTTCTTC.

CDR3 residues: CASSRDLAGGNEQFF. The CDR3 nucleotides are TGTGCCAGCAGCCGCGACCTAGCGGGGGGCAATGAGCAGTTCTTC. The genes are TRBV7-8 and TRBJ2-1; 11 bases are shared with TRBD2. Looked up from germline, CDR1 is SGHVS and CDR2 is FQNEAQ. J was trimmed by 6 bases and V by 5 bases; bases with no gene match: 6. The length of the CDR3 is 15 residues. Full variable domain (remainder filled in from reference TRBV7-8 and TRBJ2-1): GAGVSQSPRYKVAKRGQDVALRCDPISGHVSLFWYQQALGQGPEFLTYFQNEAQLDKSGLPSDRFFAERPEGSVSTLKIQRTQQEDSAVYLCASSRDLAGGNEQFFGPGTRLTVL.

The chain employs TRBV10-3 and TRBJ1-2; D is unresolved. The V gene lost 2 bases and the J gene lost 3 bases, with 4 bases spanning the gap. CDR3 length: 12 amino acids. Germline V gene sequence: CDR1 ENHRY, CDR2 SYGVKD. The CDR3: CAISERDYGYTF. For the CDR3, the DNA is TGTGCCATCAGTGAGCGTGACTATGGCTACACCTTC.

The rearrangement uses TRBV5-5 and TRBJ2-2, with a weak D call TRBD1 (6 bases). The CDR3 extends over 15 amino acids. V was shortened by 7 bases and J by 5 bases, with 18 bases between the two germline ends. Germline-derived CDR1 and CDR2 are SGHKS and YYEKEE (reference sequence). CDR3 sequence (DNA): TGTGCCAGCGGGCCAATAGGGGGTCGGACCGGGGAGCTGTTTTTT. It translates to CASGPIGGRTGELFF.

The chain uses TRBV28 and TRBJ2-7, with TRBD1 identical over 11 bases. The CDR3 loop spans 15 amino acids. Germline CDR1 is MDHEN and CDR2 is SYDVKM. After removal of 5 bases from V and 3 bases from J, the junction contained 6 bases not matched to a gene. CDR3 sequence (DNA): TGTGCCAGCAGTCCTAGGGGACAGGGGGGCTACGAGCAGTACTTC. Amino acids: CASSPRGQGGYEQYF.

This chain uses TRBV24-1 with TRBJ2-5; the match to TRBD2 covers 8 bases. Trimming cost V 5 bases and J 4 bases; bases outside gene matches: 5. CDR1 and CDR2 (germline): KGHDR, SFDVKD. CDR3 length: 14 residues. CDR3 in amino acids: CATSAGRGLETQYF. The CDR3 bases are TGTGCCACCAGTGCCGGGAGGGGGTTAGAGACCCAGTACTTC.

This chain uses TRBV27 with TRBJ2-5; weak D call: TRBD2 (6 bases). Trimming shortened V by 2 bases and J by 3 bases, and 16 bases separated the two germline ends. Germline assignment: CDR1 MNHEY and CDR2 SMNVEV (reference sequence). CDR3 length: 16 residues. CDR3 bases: TGTGCCAGCAGTTTAGGGCGGGGAACATTCAAAGAGACCCAGTACTTC. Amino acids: CASSLGRGTFKETQYF.

The CDR3 DNA is TGTGCCAGTAGTACCTGGGGGCCCAATGAGCAGTTCTTC. It specifies CASSTWGPNEQFF. The chain has TRBV19 and TRBJ2-1; a possible D gene is TRBD1 (6 bases). Trimming removed 4 bases at V and 6 bases at J, with 10 bases between. The CDR3 covers 13 residues. CDR1 is LNHDA and CDR2 is SQIVND in the germline V gene (reference sequence).

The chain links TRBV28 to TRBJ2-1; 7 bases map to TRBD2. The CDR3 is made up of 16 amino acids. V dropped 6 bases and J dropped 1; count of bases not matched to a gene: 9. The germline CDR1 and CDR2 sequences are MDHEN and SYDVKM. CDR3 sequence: CASRSGGGMSYNEQFF. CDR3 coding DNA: TGTGCCAGCAGGTCGGGAGGAGGAATGTCCTACAATGAGCAGTTCTTC. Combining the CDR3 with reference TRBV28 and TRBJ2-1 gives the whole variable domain DVKVTQSSRYLVKRTGEKVFLECVQDMDHENMFWYRQDPGLGLRLIYFSYDVKMKEKGDIPEGYSVSREKKERFSLILESASTNQTSMYLCASRSGGGMSYNEQFFGPGTRLTVL.

The chain's CDR3 is CSGDRDRGNTEAFF. CDR3 in DNA: TGCAGCGGGGACCGGGACAGGGGAAACACTGAAGCTTTCTTT. The rearrangement links TRBV29-1 to TRBJ1-1; TRBD1 aligns across 10 bases. CDR1 and CDR2 from the germline V gene are SQVTM and ANQGSEA. The CDR3 consists of 14 residues. V shed 7 bases and J 2 bases; nucleotides not matched to a gene: 7.

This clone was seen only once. CDR3 residues: CASSLSRRVSGNTIYF. In nucleotides, the CDR3 is TGTGCCAGCAGCCTCTCAAGGAGGGTATCCGGAAACACCATATATTTT. This rearrangement joins TRBV3-1 (or the pseudogene TRBV3-2) to TRBJ1-3; no reliable D call. The V gene's germline CDR1 is LGHDT and CDR2 YNNKEL (reference sequence). The length of the CDR3 is 16 residues. With 4 bases removed from V and 4 bases from J, the gap between germline ends came to 17 bases.

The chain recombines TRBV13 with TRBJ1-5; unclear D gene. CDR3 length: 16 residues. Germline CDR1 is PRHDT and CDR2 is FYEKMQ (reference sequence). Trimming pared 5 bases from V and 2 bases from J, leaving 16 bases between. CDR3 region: CASSLSALGGNQPQHF. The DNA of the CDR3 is TGTGCCAGCAGCCTATCGGCCCTCGGGGGCAATCAGCCCCAGCATTTT.

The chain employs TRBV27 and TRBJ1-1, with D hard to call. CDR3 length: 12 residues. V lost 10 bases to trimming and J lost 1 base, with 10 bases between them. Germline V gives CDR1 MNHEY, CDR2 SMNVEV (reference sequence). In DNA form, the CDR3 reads TGTGCCACCAGACATCAGAACACTGAAGCTTTCTTT. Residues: CATRHQNTEAFF.

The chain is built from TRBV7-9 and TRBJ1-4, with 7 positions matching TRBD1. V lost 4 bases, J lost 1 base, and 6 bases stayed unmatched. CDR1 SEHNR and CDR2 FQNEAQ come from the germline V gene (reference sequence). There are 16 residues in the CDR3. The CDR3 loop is CASSYRTGETNEKLFF. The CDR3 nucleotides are TGTGCCAGCAGCTACAGGACAGGAGAAACTAATGAAAAACTGTTTTTT. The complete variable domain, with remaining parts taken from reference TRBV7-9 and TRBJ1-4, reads DTGVSQNPRHKITKRGQNVTFRCDPISEHNRLYWYRQTLGQGPEFLTYFQNEAQLEKSRLLSDRFSAERPKGSFSTLEIQRTEQGDSAMYLCASSYRTGETNEKLFFGSGTQLSVL.

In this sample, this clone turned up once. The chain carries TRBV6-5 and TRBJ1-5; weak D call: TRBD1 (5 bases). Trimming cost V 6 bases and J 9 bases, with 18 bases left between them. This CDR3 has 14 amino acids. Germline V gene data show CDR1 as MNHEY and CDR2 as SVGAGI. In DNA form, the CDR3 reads TGTGCCAGCAGGGGGGGGGACCTTTTAGGGCCCCAGCATTTT. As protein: CASRGGDLLGPQHF.

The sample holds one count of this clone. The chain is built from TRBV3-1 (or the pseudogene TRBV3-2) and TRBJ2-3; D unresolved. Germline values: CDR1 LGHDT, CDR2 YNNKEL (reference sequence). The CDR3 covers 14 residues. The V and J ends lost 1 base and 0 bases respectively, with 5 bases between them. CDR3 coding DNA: TGTGCCAGCAGCCAAGGGGCTAGCACAGATACGCAGTATTTT. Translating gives CASSQGASTDTQYF.

Here the CDR3 reads CASSQVISGSGRDEQFF. As DNA, the CDR3 is TGTGCCAGCAGCCAAGTGATTAGCGGGAGCGGTAGGGATGAGCAGTTCTTC. The J gene is TRBJ2-1, the V gene TRBV3-1 (or the pseudogene TRBV3-2), with 9 bases fitting TRBD2. Germline trimming cut 1 base from V and 8 bases from J; bases unmatched to any gene: 12. From germline, CDR1 is LGHDT and CDR2 YNNKEL (reference sequence). The CDR3 is 17 residues long.

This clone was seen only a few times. CDR3 sequence: CASSQRGLGDWNEQFF. CDR3 sequence (DNA): TGTGCCAGCAGCCAGAGGGGACTCGGGGACTGGAATGAGCAGTTCTTC. The chain carries TRBV3-1 (or the pseudogene TRBV3-2) and TRBJ2-1; maybe TRBD2 (6 bases). The V end was cut by 3 bases, the J end by 7 bases, with 19 bases between. The CDR3 has 16 residues. Germline V CDR1 and CDR2: LGHDT, YNNKEL (reference sequence).

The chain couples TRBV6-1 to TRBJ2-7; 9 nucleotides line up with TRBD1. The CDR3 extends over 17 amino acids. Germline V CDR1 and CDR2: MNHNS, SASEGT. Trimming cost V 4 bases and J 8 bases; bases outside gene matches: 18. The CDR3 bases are TGTGCCAGCAGTGCCGAAACCGGGACAGGGTTCCAGCGGAAGCAGTACTTC. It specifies CASSAETGTGFQRKQYF.

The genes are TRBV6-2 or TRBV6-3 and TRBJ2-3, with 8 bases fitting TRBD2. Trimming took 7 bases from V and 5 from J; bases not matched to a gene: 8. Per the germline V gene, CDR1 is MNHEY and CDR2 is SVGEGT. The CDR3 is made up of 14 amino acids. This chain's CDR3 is CASIPAGAGDTQYF. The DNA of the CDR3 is TGTGCCAGCATCCCAGCGGGAGCCGGAGATACGCAGTATTTT.

CDR3 loop: CASSTNNRGRGTEAFF. The CDR3 bases are TGTGCCAGTAGTACCAATAACAGGGGTCGAGGTACTGAAGCTTTCTTT. The V call is TRBV19, the J call TRBJ1-1; TRBD1 matches at 7 bases. V was pared by 4 bases and J by 5 bases, with 13 bases of the junction left unmatched. This CDR3 is built from 16 residues. Germline values: CDR1 LNHDA, CDR2 SQIVND (reference sequence).

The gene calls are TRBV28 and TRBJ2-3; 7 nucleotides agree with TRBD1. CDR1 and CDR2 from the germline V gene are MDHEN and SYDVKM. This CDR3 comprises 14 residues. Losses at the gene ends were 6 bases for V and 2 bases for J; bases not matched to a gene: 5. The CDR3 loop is CASSHDRVTDTQYF. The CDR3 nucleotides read TGTGCCAGCAGCCACGACAGGGTCACAGATACGCAGTATTTT.